What follows describes a single T cell receptor beta chain. The source of the sample is a study of CD8+ T cells in alopecia areata. CDR1 and CDR2 (germline): LNHNV, YYDKDF (reference sequence). V was clipped by 0 bases and J by 3 bases, with 14 bases between them. The CDR3 is 16 residues long. cDNA serving as the sequencing template came from extracted, reverse transcribed RNA. Clones were read by immunoSEQ multiplex PCR, and TCRdb kept only the in-frame ones, dropping some. The repertoire holds around 140,000 clones, with 51% as singletons. The sample consisted of CD4+ T cells sorted from blood, taken at week 0. The TCR sequence derives from a human donor with alopecia areata. The rearrangement joins TRBV15 to TRBJ1-1, with no clear D. The CDR3 bases are TGTGCCACCAGCAGAGAATACAGCGTAAGGGACACTGAAGCTTTCTTT. Translated, it gives CATSREYSVRDTEAFF.